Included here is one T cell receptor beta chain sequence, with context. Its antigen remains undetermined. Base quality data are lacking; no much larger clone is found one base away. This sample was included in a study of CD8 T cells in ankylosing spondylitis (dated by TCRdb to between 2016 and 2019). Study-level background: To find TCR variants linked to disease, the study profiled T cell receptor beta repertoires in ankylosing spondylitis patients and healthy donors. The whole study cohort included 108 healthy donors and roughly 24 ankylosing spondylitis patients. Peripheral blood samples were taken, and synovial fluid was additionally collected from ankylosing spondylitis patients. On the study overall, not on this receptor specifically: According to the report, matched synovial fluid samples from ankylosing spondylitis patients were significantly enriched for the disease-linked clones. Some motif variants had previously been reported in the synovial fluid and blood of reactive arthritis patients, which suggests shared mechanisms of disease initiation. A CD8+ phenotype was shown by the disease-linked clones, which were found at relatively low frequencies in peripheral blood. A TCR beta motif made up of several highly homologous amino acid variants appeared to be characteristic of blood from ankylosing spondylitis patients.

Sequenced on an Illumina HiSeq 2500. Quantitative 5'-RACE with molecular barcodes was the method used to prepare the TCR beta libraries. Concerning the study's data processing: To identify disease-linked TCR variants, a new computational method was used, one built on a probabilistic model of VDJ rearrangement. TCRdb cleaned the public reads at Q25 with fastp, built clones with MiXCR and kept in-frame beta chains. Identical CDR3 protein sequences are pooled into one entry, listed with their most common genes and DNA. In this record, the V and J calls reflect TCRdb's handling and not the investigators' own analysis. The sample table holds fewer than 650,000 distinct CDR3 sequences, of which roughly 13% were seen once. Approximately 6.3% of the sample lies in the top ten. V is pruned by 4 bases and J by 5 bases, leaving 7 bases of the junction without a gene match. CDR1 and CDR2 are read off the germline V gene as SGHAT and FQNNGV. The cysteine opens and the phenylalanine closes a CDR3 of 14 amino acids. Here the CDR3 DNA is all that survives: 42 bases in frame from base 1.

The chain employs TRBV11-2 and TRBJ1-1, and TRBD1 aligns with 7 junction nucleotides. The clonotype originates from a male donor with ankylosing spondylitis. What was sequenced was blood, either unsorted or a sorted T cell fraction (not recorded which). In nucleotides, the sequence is TGTGCCAGCAGCTCACAGGGGCAAGGGACTGAAGCTTTCTTT. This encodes CASSSQGQGTEAFF.